This T cell receptor beta chain was obtained from a study of T-cell reconstitution after alpha-beta-depleted transplantation in children. Unique molecular identifiers were incorporated into the prepared TCRbeta library. TCRdb reanalysed the PCR reads using MiXCR and keeps one entry per CDR3 protein. The repertoire holds about 610,000 distinct CDR3 sequences, over 9.5% seen once, with 4% in the top ten. The CDR3 has 11 amino acids. The V end was cut by 4 bases, the J end by 6 bases, with 10 bases between. Germline CDR1 SQVTM, CDR2 ANQGSEA. The table lists this clonotype with many counts. The sequenced sample was PBMCs from the stem cell graft donor, obtained from the stem cell graft. The receptor comes from a human donor who donated a stem cell graft to a child with acute myeloid leukemia. The chain uses TRBV29-1 and TRBJ2-7, with unresolved D. The CDR3 coding sequence is TGCAGCGTTGGGGTAGGGCCCGAGCAGTACTTC. It is translated as CSVGVGPEQYF.